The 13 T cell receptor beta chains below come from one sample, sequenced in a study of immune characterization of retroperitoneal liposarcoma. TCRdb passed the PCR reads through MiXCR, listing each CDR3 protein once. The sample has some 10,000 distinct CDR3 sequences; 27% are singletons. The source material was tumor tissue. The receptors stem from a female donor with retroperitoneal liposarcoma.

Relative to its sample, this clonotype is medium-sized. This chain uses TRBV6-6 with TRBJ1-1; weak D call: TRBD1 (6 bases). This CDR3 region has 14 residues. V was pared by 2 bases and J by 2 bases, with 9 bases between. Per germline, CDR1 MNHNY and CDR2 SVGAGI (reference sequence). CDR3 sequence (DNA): TGTGCCAGCAGTTACGGCAGGGGAAACACTGAAGCTTTCTTT. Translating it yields CASSYGRGNTEAFF.

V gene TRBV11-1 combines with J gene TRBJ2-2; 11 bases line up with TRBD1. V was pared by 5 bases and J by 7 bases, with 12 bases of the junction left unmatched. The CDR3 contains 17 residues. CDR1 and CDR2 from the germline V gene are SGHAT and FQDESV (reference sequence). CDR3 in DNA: TGTGCCAGCAGCCCCCGGGACAGGGGGTTTTTATTCGGGGAGCTGTTTTTT. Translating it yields CASSPRDRGFLFGELFF.

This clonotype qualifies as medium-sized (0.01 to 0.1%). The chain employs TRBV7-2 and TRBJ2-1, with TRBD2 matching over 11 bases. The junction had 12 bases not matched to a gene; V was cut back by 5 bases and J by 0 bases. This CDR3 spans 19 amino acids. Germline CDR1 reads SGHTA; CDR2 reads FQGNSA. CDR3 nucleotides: TGTGCCAGCAGCAGCCCTACTAGCGGGGGTCTGAGCTCCTACAATGAGCAGTTCTTC. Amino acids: CASSSPTSGGLSSYNEQFF.

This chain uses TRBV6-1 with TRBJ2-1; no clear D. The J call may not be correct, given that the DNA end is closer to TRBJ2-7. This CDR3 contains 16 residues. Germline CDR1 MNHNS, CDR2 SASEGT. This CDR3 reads CASSELSSTHYNEQYF. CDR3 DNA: TGTGCCAGCAGTGAACTGAGCAGTACCCACTACAATGAGCAGTACTTC.

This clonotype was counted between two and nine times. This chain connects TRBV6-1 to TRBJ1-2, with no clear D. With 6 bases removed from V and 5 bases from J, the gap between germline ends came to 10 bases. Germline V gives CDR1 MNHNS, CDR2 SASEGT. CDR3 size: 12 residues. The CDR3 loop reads CASSSGEYGYTF. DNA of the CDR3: TGTGCCAGCAGCAGTGGGGAATATGGCTACACCTTC.

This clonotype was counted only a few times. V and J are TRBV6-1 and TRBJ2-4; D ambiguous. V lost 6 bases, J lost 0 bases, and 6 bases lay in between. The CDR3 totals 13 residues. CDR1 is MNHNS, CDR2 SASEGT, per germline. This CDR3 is CASRMGAKNIQYF. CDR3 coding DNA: TGTGCCAGCAGGATGGGAGCCAAAAACATTCAGTACTTC.

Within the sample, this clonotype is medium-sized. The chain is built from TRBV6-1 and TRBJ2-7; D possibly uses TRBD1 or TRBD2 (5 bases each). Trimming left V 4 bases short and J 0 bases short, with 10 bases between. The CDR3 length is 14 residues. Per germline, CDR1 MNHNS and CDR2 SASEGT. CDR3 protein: CASSVGEFSYEQYF. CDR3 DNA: TGTGCCAGCAGTGTAGGGGAGTTCTCCTACGAGCAGTACTTC.

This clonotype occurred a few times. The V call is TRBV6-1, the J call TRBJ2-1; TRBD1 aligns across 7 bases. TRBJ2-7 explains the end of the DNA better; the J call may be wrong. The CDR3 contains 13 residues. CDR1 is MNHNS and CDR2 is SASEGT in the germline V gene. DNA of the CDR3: TGTGCCAGCAAGGAGACAGGGACGTACGAGCAGTACTTC. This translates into CASKETGTYEQYF.

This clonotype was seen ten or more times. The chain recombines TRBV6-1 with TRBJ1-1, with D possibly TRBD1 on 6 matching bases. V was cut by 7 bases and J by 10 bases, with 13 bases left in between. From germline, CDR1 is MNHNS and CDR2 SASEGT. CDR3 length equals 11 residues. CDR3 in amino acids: CASTEGGRAFF. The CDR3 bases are TGTGCCAGCACCGAGGGGGGGAGAGCTTTCTTT.

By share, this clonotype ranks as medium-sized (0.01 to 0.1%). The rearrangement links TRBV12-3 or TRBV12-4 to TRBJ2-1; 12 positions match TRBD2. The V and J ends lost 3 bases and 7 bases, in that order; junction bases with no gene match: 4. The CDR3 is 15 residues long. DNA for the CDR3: TGTGCCAGCAGTTTTCGGACTAGCGGGGTTAATGAGCAGTTCTTC. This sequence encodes CASSFRTSGVNEQFF.

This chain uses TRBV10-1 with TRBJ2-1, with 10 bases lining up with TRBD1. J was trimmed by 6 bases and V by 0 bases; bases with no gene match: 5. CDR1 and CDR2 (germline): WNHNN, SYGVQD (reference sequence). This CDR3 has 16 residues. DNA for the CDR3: TGCGCCAGCAGTGAGTCCAGGGGACAGGGGAGCAATGAGCAGTTCTTC. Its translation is CASSESRGQGSNEQFF.

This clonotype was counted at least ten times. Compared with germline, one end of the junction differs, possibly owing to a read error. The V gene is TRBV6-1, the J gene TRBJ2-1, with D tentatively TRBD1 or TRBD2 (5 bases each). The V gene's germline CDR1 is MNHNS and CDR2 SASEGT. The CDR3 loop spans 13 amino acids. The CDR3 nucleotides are TGTGCCAGCAGTTCCCAATTGGGCCAGGCTGGGACCTTC. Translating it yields CASSSQLGQAGTF.

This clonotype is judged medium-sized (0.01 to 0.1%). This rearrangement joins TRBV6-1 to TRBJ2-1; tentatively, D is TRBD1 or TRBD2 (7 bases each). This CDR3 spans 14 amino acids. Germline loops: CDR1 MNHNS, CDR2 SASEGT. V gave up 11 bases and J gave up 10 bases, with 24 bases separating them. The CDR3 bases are TGTGCCTCGGTGGGGGGGGACAGCTCCTACGAGCAGTTCTTC. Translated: CASVGGDSSYEQFF.